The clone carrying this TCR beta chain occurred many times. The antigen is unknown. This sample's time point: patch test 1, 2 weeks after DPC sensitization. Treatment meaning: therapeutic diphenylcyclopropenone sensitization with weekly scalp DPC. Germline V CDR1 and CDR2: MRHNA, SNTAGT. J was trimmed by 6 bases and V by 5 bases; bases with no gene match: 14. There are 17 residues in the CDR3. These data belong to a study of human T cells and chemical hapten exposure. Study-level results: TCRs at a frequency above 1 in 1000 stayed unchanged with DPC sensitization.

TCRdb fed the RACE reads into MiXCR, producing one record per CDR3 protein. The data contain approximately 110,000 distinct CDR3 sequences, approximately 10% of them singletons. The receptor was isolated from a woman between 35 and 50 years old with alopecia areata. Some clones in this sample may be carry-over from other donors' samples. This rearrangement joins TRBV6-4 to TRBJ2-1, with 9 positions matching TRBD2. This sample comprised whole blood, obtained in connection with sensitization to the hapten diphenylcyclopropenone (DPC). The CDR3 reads CASSPTLAGMVSNEQFF. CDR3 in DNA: TGTGCCAGCAGTCCTACTCTAGCGGGAATGGTCTCCAATGAGCAGTTCTTC.